The text below deals with one TCR beta chain. The target antigen is unknown. The CDR3 loop spans 15 amino acids. Germline-derived CDR1 and CDR2 are MNHEY and SVGAGI. Unmatched junction bases numbered 11, after V lost 7 bases and J lost 2 bases. Amplification used 60 V beta primers and 13 J beta primers. This table comes from immunoSEQ multiplex PCR, and its TCRdb copy is limited to in-frame clones, with some not included. The sample lists about 32,000 clones; 85% to 95% were seen once. The sample comes from a study of glioma-infiltrating T cells after dendritic cell vaccination. Study overall: Patients had newly diagnosed or recurrent glioblastoma and received dendritic cell vaccines. Study-level points and caveats: Patients with more pretreatment TILs had longer time to progression and survival. The cohort had few patients with full blood and tumor sets.

This clonotype was obtained from a human donor with glioblastoma. The rearrangement uses TRBV6-5 and TRBJ2-7, with 7 bases aligning to TRBD2. The sequenced sample was blood, obtained before dendritic cell vaccination. The CDR3 bases are TGTGCCAGCACCACATCGGTTGGGGGGGCCTACGAGCAGTACTTC. Its protein is CASTTSVGGAYEQYF.